This TCR beta chain derives from a study of shared clonotypes between healthy human individuals. This CDR3 has 14 amino acids. Germline CDR1 is SNHLY and CDR2 is FYNNEI. V lost 6 bases and J 5 bases, leaving 14 bases between the germline ends. Repertoires were generated with immunoSEQ multiplex PCR, while TCRdb's copy carries only in-frame clones and drops some. This sample has 2 million to 2.5 million clones; 90% to 96% occur once, and the top ten carry roughly 0.13%. The sequenced material came from naive CD4+ T cells sorted from blood. Subset noted: CD45RA+ positively selected. The source is a man aged 18 to 30 in good health. V is TRBV2 and J is TRBJ1-3; D perhaps matches TRBD1 (5 bases). The CDR3 sequence: CASSESGARNTIYF. CDR3 bases: TGTGCCAGCAGCGAAAGTGGGGCCAGAAACACCATATATTTT.